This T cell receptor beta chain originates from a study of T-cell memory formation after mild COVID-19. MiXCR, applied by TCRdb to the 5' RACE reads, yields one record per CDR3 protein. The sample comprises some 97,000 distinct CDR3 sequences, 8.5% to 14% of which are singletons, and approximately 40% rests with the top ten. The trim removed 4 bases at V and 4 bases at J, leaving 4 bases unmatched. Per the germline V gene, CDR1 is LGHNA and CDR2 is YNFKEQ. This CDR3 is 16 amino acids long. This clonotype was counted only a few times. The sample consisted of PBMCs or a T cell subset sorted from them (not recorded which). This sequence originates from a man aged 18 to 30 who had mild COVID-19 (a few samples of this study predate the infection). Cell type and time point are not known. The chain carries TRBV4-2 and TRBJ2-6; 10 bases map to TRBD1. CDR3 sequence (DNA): TGTGCCAGCAGCCCCGACAGGGGGCAGGGGGCCAACGTCCTGACTTTC. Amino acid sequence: CASSPDRGQGANVLTF.